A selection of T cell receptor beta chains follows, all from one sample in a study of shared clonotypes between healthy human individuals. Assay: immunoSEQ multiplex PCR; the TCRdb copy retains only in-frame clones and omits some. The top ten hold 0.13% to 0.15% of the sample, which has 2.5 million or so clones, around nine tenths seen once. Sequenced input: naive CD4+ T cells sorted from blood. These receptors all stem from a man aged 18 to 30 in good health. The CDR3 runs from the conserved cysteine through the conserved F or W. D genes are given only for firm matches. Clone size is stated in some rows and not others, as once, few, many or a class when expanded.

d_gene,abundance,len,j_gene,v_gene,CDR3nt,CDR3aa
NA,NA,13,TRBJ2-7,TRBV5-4,TGTGCCAGCAGGCGGGACGGCGAGCACGAGCAGTACTTC,CASRRDGEHEQYF
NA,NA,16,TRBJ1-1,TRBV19,TGTGCCAGTAGTATTGGAGGGTATGGCACGAACACTGAAGCTTTCTTT,CASSIGGYGTNTEAFF
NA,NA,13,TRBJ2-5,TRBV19,TGTGCCAGTAGTAGCGGACAGTCCTCGACCCAGTACTTC,CASSSGQSSTQYF
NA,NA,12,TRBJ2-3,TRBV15,TGTGCCACCAGCAGACGGACAGATACGCAGTATTTT,CATSRRTDTQYF
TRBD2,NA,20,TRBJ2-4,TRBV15,TGTGCCACCAGCAGCAGCCCAGGCGGCTGGGGTGCGGGAGGGAAAAACATTCAGTACTTC,CATSSSPGGWGAGGKNIQYF
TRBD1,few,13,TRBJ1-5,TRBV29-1,TGCAGCGTTGGAGGCACTCCAGGGGGGCCCCAGCATTTT,CSVGGTPGGPQHF
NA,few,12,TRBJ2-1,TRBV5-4,TGTGCCAGCAGCTTGGATTACAATGAGCAGTTCTTC,CASSLDYNEQFF
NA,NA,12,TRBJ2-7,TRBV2,TGTGCCAGCAAGCGACAGATGAACGAGCAGTACTTC,CASKRQMNEQYF
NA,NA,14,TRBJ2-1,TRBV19,TGTGCCAGTAGTATAGGGGGCGGGACGCATGAGCAGTTCTTC,CASSIGGGTHEQFF
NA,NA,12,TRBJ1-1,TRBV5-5,TGTGCCAGCAGCTGGGGGGTAACTGAAGCTTTCTTT,CASSWGVTEAFF
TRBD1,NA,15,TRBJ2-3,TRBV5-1,TGCGCCAGCAGCGCCGGGACAGAACGCACAGATACGCAGTATTTT,CASSAGTERTDTQYF
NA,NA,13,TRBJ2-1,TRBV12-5,TGTGCTAGTGGTGACATACGCTACAATGAGCAGTTCTTC,CASGDIRYNEQFF
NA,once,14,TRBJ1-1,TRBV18,TGTGCCAGCTCACCGGGGAGTTCGGATCCCTCGGGTTTCTTT,CASSPGSSDPSGFF
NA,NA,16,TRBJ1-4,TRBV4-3,TGCGCCAGCAGCCAAGATCCCTCTTCTCGGGGTGAAAAACTGTTTTTT,CASSQDPSSRGEKLFF
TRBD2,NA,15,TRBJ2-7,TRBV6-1,TGTGCCAGCAGGAGGAGCGGGGGGGGTATCTACGAGCAGTACTTC,CASRRSGGGIYEQYF
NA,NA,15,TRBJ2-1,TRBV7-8,TGTGCCAGCAGCTTAATCATAGGAGTAAGGAATGAGCAGTTCTTC,CASSLIIGVRNEQFF
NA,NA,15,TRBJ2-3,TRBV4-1,TGCGCCAGCAGCCCCTACCCGGGCCCTCGAGATACGCAGTATTTT,CASSPYPGPRDTQYF
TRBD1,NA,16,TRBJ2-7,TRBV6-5,TGTGCCAGCAGTTACTACGGGGCAGGGGGACACTACGAGCAGTACTTC,CASSYYGAGGHYEQYF
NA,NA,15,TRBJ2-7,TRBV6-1,TGTGCCAGCAGTCGGCGCGGAATAGTGGCCTACGAGCAGTACTTC,CASSRRGIVAYEQYF
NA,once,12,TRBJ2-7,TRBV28,TGTGCCAGCAACCCGCGGTTTGGCGAGCAGTACTTC,CASNPRFGEQYF
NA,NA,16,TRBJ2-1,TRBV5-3,TGTGCCAGAAGCGGTCCTAGCGCGGCCTCCTACAATGAGCAGTTCTTC,CARSGPSAASYNEQFF
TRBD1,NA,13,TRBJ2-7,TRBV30,TGTGCCTGGGCTCGACAGGGGATGGGCGAGCAGTACTTC,CAWARQGMGEQYF
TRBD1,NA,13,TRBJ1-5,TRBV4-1,TGCGCCAGCAGCCATCCTACAGGGGGCCCCCAGCATTTT,CASSHPTGGPQHF
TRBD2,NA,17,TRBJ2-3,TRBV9,TGTGCCAGCAGCGTAGGGACTAGCGGGAGGGTGACAGATACGCAGTATTTT,CASSVGTSGRVTDTQYF
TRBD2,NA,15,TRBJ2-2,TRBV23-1,TGCGCCAGCCGAAATCCGGGACTAGAGAGGGGGGAGCTGTTTTTT,CASRNPGLERGELFF